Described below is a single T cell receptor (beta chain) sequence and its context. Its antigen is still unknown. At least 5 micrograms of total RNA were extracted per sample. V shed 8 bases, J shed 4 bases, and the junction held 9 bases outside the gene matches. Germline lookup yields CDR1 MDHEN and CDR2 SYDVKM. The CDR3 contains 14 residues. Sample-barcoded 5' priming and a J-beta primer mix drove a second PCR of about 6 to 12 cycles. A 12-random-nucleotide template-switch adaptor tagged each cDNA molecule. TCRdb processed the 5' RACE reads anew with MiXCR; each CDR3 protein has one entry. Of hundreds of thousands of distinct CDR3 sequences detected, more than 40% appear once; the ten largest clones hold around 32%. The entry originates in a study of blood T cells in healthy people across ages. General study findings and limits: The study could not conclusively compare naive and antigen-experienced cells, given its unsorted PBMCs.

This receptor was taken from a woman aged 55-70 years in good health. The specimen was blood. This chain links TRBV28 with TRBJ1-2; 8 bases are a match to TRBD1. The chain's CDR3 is CASLNQGATYGYTF. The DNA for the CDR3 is TGTGCCAGCCTGAATCAGGGGGCTACCTATGGCTACACCTTC.